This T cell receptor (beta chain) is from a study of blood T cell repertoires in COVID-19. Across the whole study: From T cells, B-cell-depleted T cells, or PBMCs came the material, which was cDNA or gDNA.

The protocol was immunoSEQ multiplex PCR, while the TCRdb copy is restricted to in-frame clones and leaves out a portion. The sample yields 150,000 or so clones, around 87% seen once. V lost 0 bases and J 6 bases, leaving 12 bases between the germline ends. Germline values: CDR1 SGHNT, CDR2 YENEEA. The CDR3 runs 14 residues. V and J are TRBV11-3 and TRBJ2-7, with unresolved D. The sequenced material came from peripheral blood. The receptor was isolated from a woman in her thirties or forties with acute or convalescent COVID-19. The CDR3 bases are TGTGCCAGCAGCTTAGATGTGACTCTGGGCGAGCAGTACTTC. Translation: CASSLDVTLGEQYF.